The 17 T cell receptor beta chains given below trace back to one sample, sequenced in a study of long-term antiretroviral therapy in people with HIV. The immunoSEQ assay was v3.0, run at survey level. Assay: immunoSEQ multiplex PCR; the TCRdb copy retains only in-frame clones and omits some. The sample lists roughly 40,000 clones; approximately 94% were seen once. This specimen was unsorted PBMCs, taken just over 9 years after starting antiretroviral therapy. The source is a young man with HIV.

V usage is TRBV10-2 and J usage is TRBJ2-3; D not resolved. In germline, CDR1 is WSHSY, CDR2 SAAADI. The CDR3 totals 14 residues. Trimming removed 4 bases from V and 3 bases from J, with 11 bases in between. CDR3 bases: TGCGCCAGCAGTGTCTGGGCGCGGACAGATACGCAGTATTTT. It specifies CASSVWARTDTQYF.

V and J are TRBV27 and TRBJ1-6; unclear D gene. Germline V gene lookup returns CDR1 MNHEY and CDR2 SMNVEV (reference sequence). The CDR3 length is 13 residues. V shed 3 bases and J shed 10 bases, with 10 bases lying between them. CDR3 sequence reads: CASSFGVRSPLHF. CDR3 bases: TGTGCCAGCAGTTTCGGGGTAAGGTCACCCCTCCACTTT.

The V call is TRBV2, the J call TRBJ2-7, with 8 bases fitting TRBD1. Germline V gives CDR1 SNHLY, CDR2 FYNNEI. With V trimmed by 4 bases and J by 6 bases, 2 bases remained unmatched. The CDR3 has 12 residues. The CDR3 here is CASSGTGFEQYF. The DNA of the CDR3 is TGTGCCAGCAGTGGGACAGGGTTCGAGCAGTACTTC.

The rearrangement links TRBV7-9 to TRBJ1-6; D is ambiguous. The CDR3 totals 14 residues. V lost 4 bases, J lost 0 bases, and 4 bases lay in between. CDR1 SEHNR and CDR2 FQNEAQ come from the germline V gene (reference sequence). The CDR3 bases are TGTGCCAGCAGCTCCCCCTCCTATAATTCACCCCTCCACTTT. Its protein product is CASSSPSYNSPLHF.

For the CDR3, the DNA is TGTGCCAGCAGCTTTCCCTTTGGGACAGCGGGGGTTGGTGAGCAGTTCTTC. Translated, it gives CASSFPFGTAGVGEQFF. V is TRBV7-2 and J is TRBJ2-1; D possibly corresponds to TRBD2 (8 bases). Trimming stripped 3 bases from V and 9 bases from J, with 24 bases between. Germline assignment: CDR1 SGHTA and CDR2 FQGNSA. The CDR3 is 17 amino acids.

This chain uses TRBV9 with TRBJ2-3; 12 positions match TRBD2. After removal of 3 bases from V and 4 bases from J, the junction contained 0 bases not matched to a gene. Germline lookup yields CDR1 SGDLS and CDR2 YYNGEE. The CDR3 totals 14 residues. The CDR3 region is CASSASGGADTQYF. DNA of the CDR3: TGTGCCAGCAGCGCTAGCGGGGGGGCAGATACGCAGTATTTT.

V gene TRBV4-1 combines with J gene TRBJ2-7; possible D gene TRBD1, 6 bases. The CDR3 extends over 16 amino acids. V dropped 2 bases and J dropped 2 bases, with 16 bases sitting between them. Per germline, CDR1 MGHRA and CDR2 YSYEKL. The CDR3 protein is CASSQLPAPGAYEQYF. In DNA form, the CDR3 reads TGCGCCAGCAGCCAACTTCCGGCCCCAGGGGCCTACGAGCAGTACTTC.

Written as DNA, the CDR3 is TGTGCCAGCAGCCTATCAGGGGGGGTCCCCTACGAGCAGTACTTC. It yields the protein CASSLSGGVPYEQYF. This chain joins TRBV7-3 and TRBJ2-7; either TRBD1 or TRBD2 may fit D (7 bases each). The CDR3 totals 15 residues. CDR1 and CDR2 from the germline V gene are SGHTA and FQGTGA. V was pared by 5 bases and J by 2 bases, with 16 bases between.

The gene calls are TRBV7-3 and TRBJ2-5; a possible D gene is TRBD2 (6 bases). V lost 2 bases and J lost 2, with 15 bases in between. The CDR3 runs to 16 residues. Germline V gene lookup returns CDR1 SGHTA and CDR2 FQGTGA. Written as DNA, the CDR3 is TGTGCCAGCAGCTTAGCCCCTAGCGCGAAACAAGAGACCCAGTACTTC. Translating gives CASSLAPSAKQETQYF.

This clone has just one count. The gene calls are TRBV5-4 and TRBJ1-2, with TRBD1 matching 7 bases. The germline gives CDR1 SGHNT, CDR2 YYREEE (reference sequence). V lost 2 bases to trimming and J lost 6 bases; unmatched junction nucleotides: 10. The CDR3 contains 15 residues. The CDR3 bases are TGTGCCAGCAGCTTTGGGATAGCCGGGACAGATGGCTACACCTTC. Amino acids: CASSFGIAGTDGYTF. Based on the CDR3 plus reference TRBV5-4 and TRBJ1-2, the full variable domain is ETGVTQSPTHLIKTRGQQVTLRCSSQSGHNTVSWYQQALGQGPQFIFQYYREEENGRGNFPPRFSGLQFPNYSSELNVNALELDDSALYLCASSFGIAGTDGYTFGSGTRLTVV.

The rearrangement joins TRBV5-1 to TRBJ2-2; D might be TRBD2 (7 bases). The germline CDR1 and CDR2 sequences are SGHRS and YFSETQ. Trimming took 6 bases from V and 3 from J, leaving 15 bases between them. The CDR3 loop spans 15 amino acids. This CDR3 is CASIGGGDHTGELFF. CDR3 in DNA: TGCGCCAGCATCGGAGGGGGGGACCACACCGGGGAGCTGTTTTTT.

This sequence joins TRBV28 and TRBJ1-2; no clear D gene. V was clipped by 3 bases and J by 9 bases, with 8 bases between them. The CDR3 runs 11 residues. Germline V gene sequence: CDR1 MDHEN, CDR2 SYDVKM. The DNA for the CDR3 is TGTGCCAGCAGTTTGGAGGGCAGCTACACCTTC. Protein product: CASSLEGSYTF.

This chain joins TRBV6-1 and TRBJ1-6; D is unresolved. The CDR3 contains 16 residues. Germline CDR1 MNHNS, CDR2 SASEGT. Deletions cut 2 bases from V and 4 bases from J, with 12 bases between. The CDR3 DNA is TGTGCCAGCAGTGAACTCGGACTGATTTATAATTCACCCCTCCACTTT. It yields the protein CASSELGLIYNSPLHF.

J is TRBJ2-3 and V is TRBV5-1; the match to TRBD1 covers 9 bases. Germline V gene sequence: CDR1 SGHRS, CDR2 YFSETQ. The CDR3 length is 15 residues. V was clipped by 4 bases and J by 1 base; unmatched bases: 4. Here the CDR3 reads CASSRDRVGTDTQYF. CDR3 DNA: TGCGCCAGCAGCAGGGACAGGGTCGGCACAGATACGCAGTATTTT.

V is TRBV21-1 and J is TRBJ1-1. TRBV21-1 is a known pseudogene. This CDR3 spans 16 amino acids. CDR3: CASSKKCPEMNTEAFF. The CDR3 nucleotides read TGTGCCAGCAGCAAAAAATGTCCAGAGATGAACACTGAAGCTTTCTTT.

The rearrangement links TRBV9 to TRBJ2-5; D call uncertain. The CDR3 runs 11 residues. CDR1 is SGDLS and CDR2 is YYNGEE in the germline V gene. Deletions cut 4 bases from V and 5 bases from J, with 6 bases between. The CDR3 DNA follows: TGTGCCAGCAGCCCCGGCGAGACCCAGTACTTC. It codes for CASSPGETQYF.

The chain is built from TRBV29-1 and TRBJ2-1; D call uncertain. In germline, CDR1 is SQVTM, CDR2 ANQGSEA. CDR3 length equals 12 residues. Trimming cost V 3 bases and J 9 bases, with 12 bases left between them. CDR3 sequence: CSVDIWASEQFF. For the CDR3, the DNA is TGCAGCGTTGATATCTGGGCGTCTGAGCAGTTCTTC.